This entry features one T cell receptor (beta chain) sequence. Antigen specificity is unknown. This sample stems from a study of cytomegalovirus exposure and HLA in healthy donors. Findings of the study overall: The authors enumerated 164 TCR beta chains as linked to cytomegalovirus.

Use of 60 Vbeta and 13 Jbeta primers characterized the PCR. TCRdb's table, derived via immunoSEQ multiplex PCR, lists solely in-frame clones and lacks some. The specimen's table records tens of thousands of clones. The origin of this receptor is a male donor in good health and CMV-seronegative. The specimen sequenced was PBMCs.

The CDR3 sequence: CASRASGSGKNIQYF. The CDR3 DNA reads as TGTGCCAGCAGGGCTAGCGGGAGCGGCAAAAACATTCAGTACTTC. V and J are TRBV11-2 and TRBJ2-4; 10 bases map to TRBD2. V lost 6 bases, J lost 3 bases, and 5 bases stayed unmatched. The CDR3 is 15 residues long. Looked up from germline, CDR1 is SGHAT and CDR2 is FQNNGV.